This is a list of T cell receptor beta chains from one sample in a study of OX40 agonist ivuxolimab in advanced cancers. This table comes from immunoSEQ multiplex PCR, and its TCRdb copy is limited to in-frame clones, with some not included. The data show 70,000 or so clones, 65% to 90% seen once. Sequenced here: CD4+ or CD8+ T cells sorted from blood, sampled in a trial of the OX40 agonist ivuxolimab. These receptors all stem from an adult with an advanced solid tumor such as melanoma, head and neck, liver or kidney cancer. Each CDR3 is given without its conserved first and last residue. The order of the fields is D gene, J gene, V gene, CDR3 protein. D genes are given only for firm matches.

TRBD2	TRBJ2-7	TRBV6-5	ASSYQGGATYEQY
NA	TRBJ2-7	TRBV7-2	ASSLLRGVGGEQY
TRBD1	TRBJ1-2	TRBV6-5	ASSQQGIYGYT
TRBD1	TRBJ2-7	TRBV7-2	ASSLDRGRYEQY
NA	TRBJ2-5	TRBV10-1	ASSDGDRETQY
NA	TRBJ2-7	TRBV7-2	ASSFMSRGYEQY
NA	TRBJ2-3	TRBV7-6	ASSPKGVTADTQY
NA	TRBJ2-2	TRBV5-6	ASRSGTWNTGELF
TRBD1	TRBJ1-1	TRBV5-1	ASSPDGQGTEAF
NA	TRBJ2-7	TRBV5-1	ASSLESGGVTYEQY
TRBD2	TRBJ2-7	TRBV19	ASSISKGDYGQY
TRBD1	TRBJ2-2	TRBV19	ASSIVTGGNTGELF
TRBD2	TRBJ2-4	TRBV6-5	ASRSPSGGEY
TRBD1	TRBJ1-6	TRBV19	ASSPRDRFNSPLH
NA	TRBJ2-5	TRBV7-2	ASSLVGGAGETQY
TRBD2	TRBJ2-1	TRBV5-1	ASSSTSGGSGNEQF
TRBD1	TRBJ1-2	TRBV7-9	ASSQGQAYYGYT
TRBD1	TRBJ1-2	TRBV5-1	ASSVTGKEGYT
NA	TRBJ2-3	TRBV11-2	ASSFSFPPSTDTQY
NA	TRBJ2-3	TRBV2	ASSQGLLGSDTQY
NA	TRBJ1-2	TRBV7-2	ASSLSRVHGYT
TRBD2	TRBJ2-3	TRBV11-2	ASTSRLAGGRDTQY
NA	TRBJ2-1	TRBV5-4	ASSREEGAANNEQF
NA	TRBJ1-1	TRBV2	ASSDPRLNTEAF
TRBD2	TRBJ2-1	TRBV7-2	ASQTSGAPEYNEQF
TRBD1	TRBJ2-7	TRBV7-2	ASSLDRSSYEQY
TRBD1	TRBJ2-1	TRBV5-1	ASSLGQGNEQF
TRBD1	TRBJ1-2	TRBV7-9	ASSRDREYGYT
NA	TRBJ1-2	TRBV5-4	ASSLARQGVGYT
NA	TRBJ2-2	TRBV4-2	ASSQVDTGELF
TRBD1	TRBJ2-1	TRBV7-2	ASSFSTGTDSYNEQF
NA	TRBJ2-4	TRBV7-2	ASGEFGVGSNIQY
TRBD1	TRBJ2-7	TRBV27	ASSDRVAYEQY
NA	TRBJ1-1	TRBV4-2	ASSQGGHVRAF
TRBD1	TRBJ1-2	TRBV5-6	ASSLPGQGEDGYT
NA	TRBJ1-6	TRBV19	ASRDGLDSPLH
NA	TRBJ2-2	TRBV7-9	ASSLPGGELF
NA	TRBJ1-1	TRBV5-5	ASNLWVSGGKNTEAF
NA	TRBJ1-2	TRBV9	ASSVAAVSYGYT
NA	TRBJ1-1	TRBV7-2	ASTPKNTEAF
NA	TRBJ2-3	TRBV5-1	ASSPVSGARADTQY
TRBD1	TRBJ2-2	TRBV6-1	ASSAPGQTITGELF
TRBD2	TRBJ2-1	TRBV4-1	ASSQLDLLAYNEQF
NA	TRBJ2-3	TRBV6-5	ASRQMGRWY
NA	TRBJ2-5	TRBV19	ASSIDVQGLWETQY
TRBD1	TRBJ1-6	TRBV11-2	ASSGTGIVSPLH
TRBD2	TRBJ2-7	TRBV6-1	ASSDDSGGSFSYEQY
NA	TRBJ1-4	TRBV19	ASRQPLGQGLNEKLF
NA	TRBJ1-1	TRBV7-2	ASSGRGNTEAF
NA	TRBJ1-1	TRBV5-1	ASSSGVANTEAF